This T cell receptor beta chain derives from a study of PD-1 blockade in classical Hodgkin lymphoma. V was pared by 2 bases and J by 5 bases, with 9 bases between. From germline, CDR1 is GTSNPN and CDR2 SVGIG (reference sequence). CDR3 size: 12 residues. Sequencing was performed with immunoSEQ multiplex PCR; in TCRdb, only in-frame clones are kept and a portion is missing. The sample yields 4,000 to 5,000 clones, about 90% seen once. All patients experienced relapse after autologous stem cell transplantation, and brentuximab vedotin exposure was variable. Magnetic depletion of unwanted cells isolated CD4+ T cells from thawed PBMCs. This clone was observed a few times.

This rearrangement joins TRBV30 to TRBJ1-2; D gene uncertain. The source material was CD4+ T cells from blood, sampled at baseline. This sequence originates from a human donor with classical Hodgkin lymphoma. CDR3 nucleotides: TGTGCCTGGAGTCGTGGGGTATATGGCTACACCTTC. This gives the protein CAWSRGVYGYTF. The full variable domain, rest sourced from reference TRBV30 and TRBJ1-2, is SQTIHQWPATLVQPVGSPLSLECTVEGTSNPNLYWYRQAAGRGLQLLFYSVGIGQISSEVPQNLSASRPQDRQFILSSKKLLLSDSGFYLCAWSRGVYGYTFGSGTRLTVV.